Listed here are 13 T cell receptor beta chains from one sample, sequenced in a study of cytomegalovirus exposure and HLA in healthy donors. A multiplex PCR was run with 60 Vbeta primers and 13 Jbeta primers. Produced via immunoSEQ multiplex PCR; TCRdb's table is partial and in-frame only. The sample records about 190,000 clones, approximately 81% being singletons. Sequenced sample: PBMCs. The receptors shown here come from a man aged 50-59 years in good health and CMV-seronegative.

CDR3: CASSPNGDEAFF. CDR3 bases: TGTGCCAGCAGCCCCAACGGGGATGAAGCTTTCTTT. J is TRBJ1-1 and V is TRBV7-8, with no clear D. Germline-derived CDR1 and CDR2 are SGHVS and FQNEAQ. The CDR3 length is 12 residues. The ends were cut back, 5 bases at V and 7 bases at J, with 11 bases in the middle.

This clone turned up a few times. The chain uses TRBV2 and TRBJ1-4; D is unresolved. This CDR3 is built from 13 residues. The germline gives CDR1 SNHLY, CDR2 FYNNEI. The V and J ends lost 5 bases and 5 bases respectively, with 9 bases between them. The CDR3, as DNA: TGTGCCAGCAGTTGGGCGTCGAATGAAAAACTGTTTTTT. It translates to CASSWASNEKLFF.

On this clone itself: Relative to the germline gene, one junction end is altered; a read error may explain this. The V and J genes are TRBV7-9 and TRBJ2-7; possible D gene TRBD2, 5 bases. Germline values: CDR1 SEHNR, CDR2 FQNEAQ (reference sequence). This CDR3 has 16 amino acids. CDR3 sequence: CSSSRLAGVSSYEQYF. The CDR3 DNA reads TGTTCCAGCAGCCGCCTAGCCGGGGTGAGCTCCTACGAGCAGTACTTC.

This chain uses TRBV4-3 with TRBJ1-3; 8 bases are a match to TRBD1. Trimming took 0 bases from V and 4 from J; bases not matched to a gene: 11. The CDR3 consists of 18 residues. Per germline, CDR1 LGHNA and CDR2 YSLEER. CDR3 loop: CASSQEPAGTGSGNTIYF. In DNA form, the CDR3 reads TGCGCCAGCAGCCAAGAGCCCGCAGGGACAGGTTCCGGAAACACCATATATTTT.

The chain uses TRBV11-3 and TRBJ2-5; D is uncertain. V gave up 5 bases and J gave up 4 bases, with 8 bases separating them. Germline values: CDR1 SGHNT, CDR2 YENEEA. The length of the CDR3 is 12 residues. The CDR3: CASSKTGETQYF. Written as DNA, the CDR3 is TGTGCCAGCAGCAAAACGGGAGAGACCCAGTACTTC.

The CDR3 DNA reads TGTGCCAGCAGTCGAAGGGACAGGGGGGATCATGGCTACACCTTC. As protein: CASSRRDRGDHGYTF. The rearrangement uses TRBV6-5 and TRBJ1-2; 11 bases agree with TRBD1. V was pared by 5 bases and J by 6 bases, with 8 bases of the junction left unmatched. Germline CDR1 and CDR2: MNHEY and SVGAGI. The CDR3 loop spans 15 amino acids.

CDR3 nucleotides: TGTGCCAGCAGCCCTAGGAGGTGGGGAGCGTATGGCTACACCTTC. This gives the protein CASSPRRWGAYGYTF. V and J are TRBV7-2 and TRBJ1-2; D uncertain. This CDR3 is 15 amino acids long. Germline V gene sequence: CDR1 SGHTA, CDR2 FQGNSA. Trimming shortened V by 5 bases and J by 5 bases, and 18 bases separated the two germline ends.

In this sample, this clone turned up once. CDR3 coding DNA: TGTGCCAGCAGCCCACGGGACAGGGGAGTAAGAGGGGCCAACGTCCTGACTTTC. Its translation is CASSPRDRGVRGANVLTF. V gene TRBV7-6 combines with J gene TRBJ2-6; 10 nucleotides match TRBD1. J gave up 4 bases and V 5 bases, and 11 bases lay outside the gene matches. The CDR3 covers 18 residues. The V gene's germline CDR1 is SGHVS and CDR2 FNYEAQ.

CDR3 loop: CAWRGFGTGGYYEQYF. The CDR3 DNA sequence: TGTGCCTGGAGAGGGTTTGGAACAGGGGGTTACTACGAGCAGTACTTC. This chain links TRBV30 with TRBJ2-5; 8 bases are shared with TRBD1. The J call could be wrong; TRBJ2-7 is a better fit for the DNA end. Germline lookup yields CDR1 GTSNPN and CDR2 SVGIG (reference sequence). The CDR3 sequence is 16 residues long.

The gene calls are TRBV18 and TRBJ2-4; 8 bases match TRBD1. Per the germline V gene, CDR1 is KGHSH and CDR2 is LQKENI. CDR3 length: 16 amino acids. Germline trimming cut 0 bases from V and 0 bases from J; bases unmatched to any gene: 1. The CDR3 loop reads CASSPPTGVAKNIQYF. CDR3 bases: TGTGCCAGCTCACCACCGACAGGGGTAGCCAAAAACATTCAGTACTTC.

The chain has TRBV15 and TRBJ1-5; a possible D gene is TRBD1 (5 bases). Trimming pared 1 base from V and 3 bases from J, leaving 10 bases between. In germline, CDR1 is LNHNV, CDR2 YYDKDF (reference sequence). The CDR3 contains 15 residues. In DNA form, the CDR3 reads TGTGCCACCAGCAGAGTCGGGGGTTCCAATCAGCCCCAGCATTTT. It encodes CATSRVGGSNQPQHF.

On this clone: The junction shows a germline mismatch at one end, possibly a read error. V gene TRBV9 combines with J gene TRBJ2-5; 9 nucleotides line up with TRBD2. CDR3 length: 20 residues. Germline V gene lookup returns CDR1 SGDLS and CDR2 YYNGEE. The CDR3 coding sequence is TGTGCCGGCAGCGGAATCCTACTCCTACTTAGCGGGGGTACACAAGAGACCCAGTACTTC. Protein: CAGSGILLLLSGGTQETQYF.

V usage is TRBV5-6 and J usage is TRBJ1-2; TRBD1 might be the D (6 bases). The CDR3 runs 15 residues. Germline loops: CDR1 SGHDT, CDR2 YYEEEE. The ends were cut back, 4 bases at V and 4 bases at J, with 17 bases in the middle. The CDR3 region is CASSPVRGEGYGYTF. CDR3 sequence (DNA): TGTGCCAGCAGCCCGGTCAGGGGAGAGGGCTATGGCTACACCTTC.